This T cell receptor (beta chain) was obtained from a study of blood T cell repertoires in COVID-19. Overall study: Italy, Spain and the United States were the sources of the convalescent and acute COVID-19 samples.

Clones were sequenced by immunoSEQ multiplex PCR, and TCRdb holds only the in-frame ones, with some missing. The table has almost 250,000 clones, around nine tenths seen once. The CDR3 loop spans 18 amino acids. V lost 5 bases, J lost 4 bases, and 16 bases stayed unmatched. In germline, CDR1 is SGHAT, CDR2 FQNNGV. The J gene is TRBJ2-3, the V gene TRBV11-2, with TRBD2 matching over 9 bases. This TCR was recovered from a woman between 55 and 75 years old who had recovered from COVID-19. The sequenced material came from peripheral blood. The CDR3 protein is CASSLRRLAGRQSDTQYF. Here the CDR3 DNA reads TGTGCCAGCAGCCTCCGGCGGCTAGCGGGGAGGCAGTCAGATACGCAGTATTTT.